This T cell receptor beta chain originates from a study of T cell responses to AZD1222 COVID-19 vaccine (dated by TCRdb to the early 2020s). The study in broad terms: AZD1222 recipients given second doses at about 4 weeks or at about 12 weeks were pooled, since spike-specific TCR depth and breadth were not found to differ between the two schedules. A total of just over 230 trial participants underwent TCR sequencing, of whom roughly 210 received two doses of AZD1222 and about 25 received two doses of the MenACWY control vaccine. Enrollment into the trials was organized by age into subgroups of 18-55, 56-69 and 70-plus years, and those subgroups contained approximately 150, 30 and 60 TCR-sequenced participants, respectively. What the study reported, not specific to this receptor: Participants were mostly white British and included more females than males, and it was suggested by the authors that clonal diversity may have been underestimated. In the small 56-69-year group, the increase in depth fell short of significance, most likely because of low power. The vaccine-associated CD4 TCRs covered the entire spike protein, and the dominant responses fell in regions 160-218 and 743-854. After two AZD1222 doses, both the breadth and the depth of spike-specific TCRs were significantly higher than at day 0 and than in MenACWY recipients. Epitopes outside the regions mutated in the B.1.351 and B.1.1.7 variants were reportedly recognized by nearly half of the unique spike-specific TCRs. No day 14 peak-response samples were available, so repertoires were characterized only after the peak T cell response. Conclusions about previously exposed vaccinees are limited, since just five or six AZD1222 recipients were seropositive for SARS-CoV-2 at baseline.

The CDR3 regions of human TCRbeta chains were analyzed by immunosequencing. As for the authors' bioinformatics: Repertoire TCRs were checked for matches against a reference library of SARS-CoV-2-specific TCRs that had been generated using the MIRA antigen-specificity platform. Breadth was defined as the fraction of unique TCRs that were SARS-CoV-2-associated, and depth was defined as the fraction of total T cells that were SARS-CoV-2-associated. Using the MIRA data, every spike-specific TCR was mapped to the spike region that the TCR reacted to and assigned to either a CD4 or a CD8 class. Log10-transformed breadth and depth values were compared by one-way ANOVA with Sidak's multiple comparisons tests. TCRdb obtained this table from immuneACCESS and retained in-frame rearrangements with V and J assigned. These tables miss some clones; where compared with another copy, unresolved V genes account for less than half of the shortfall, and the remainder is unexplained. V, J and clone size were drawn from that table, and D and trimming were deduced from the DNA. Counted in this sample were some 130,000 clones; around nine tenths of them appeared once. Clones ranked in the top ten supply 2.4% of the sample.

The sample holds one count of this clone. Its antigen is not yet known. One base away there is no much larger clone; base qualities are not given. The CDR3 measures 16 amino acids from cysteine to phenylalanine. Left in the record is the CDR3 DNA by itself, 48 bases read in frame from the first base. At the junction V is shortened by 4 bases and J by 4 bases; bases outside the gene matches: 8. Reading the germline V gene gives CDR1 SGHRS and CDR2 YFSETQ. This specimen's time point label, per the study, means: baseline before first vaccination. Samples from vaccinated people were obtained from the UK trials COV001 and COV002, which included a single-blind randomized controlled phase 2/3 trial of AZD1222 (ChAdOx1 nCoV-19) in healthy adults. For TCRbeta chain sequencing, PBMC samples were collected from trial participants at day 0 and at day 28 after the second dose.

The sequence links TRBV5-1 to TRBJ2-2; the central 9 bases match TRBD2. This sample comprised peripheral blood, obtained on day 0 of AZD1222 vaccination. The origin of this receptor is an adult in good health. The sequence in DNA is TGCGCCAGCAGCGTGAACGCGGGAGGGTCCACCGGGGAGCTGTTTTTT. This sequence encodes CASSVNAGGSTGELFF.